The entry below describes one T cell receptor (beta chain). The antigen it recognizes is unknown. Nothing much larger sits one base from this clone, and base qualities are not available. CDR1 MDHEN and CDR2 SYDVKM were looked up in the germline V gene. From cysteine to phenylalanine, the CDR3 is 18 amino acids long. Only the CDR3 region is kept as DNA, spanning 54 bases read in frame from base 1. From V the trimming removes 7 bases and from J it removes 0 bases, while the gene matches leave 11 bases of the junction unaccounted for. To sequence the TCRbeta CDR3 region, genomic DNA was isolated from the sorted cells. TCRbeta CDR3 regions were sequenced using the immunoSEQ Assay. Imported from immuneACCESS, the table was reduced by TCRdb to in-frame sequences with V and J called. These copies leave out some clones; in studies compared against another copy, an unresolved V gene accounts for under half, and the cause of the remainder is not known. This sample lists 60,000 to 85,000 clones; roughly nine tenths were detected once. The ten largest clones capture over 3% of the sample.

This sample was taken from a study of OX40 agonist ivuxolimab in advanced cancers. Study-level background: The costimulatory receptor OX40 (CD134) was targeted by ivuxolimab, a fully human IgG2 agonistic monoclonal antibody. Intravenous ivuxolimab was administered to patients every 2 weeks at six dose levels: 0.01, 0.1, 0.3, 1.5, 3 and 10 mg/kg. Of the roughly 52 dose-escalation patients, hepatocellular carcinoma was present in about 20, melanoma in some 15, renal cell carcinoma in 9 and head and neck cancer in 9. In the dose-escalation cohort, 70% to 85% of patients were male, and the mean age was approximately 64 years, with a range of 23 to 79. Patients were allowed to have had prior anti-PD-1, anti-PD-L1 or anti-CTLA-4 therapy, and approximately 37% of the dose-escalation patients had been treated with checkpoint inhibitors. Partial responses occurred in three dose-escalation patients, of whom one had hepatocellular carcinoma and two had cutaneous melanoma. Peripheral TCRbeta sequencing aimed to test whether ivuxolimab altered TCR sequence diversity and caused clonal T-cell expansion. The paper covers the monotherapy dose-escalation part of the phase I ivuxolimab trial, which included N ≈ 52 patients. Beyond this particular receptor, the publication reports: On average, CD8+ T cells showed more expanded clones than CD4+ T cells after ivuxolimab. At doses of 0.1 to 3.0 mg/kg, clonal expansion of both CD4+ and CD8+ blood T cells was observed from baseline to week 6. In partial responders in the 0.1-3.0 mg/kg groups, normalized peripheral clonal expansion was found to be among the lowest, especially among CD8+ T cells. Antigen specificity was not determined for the clonally expanded peripheral T cells. Low levels of normalized T-cell clonal expansion were also seen in some nonresponding patients.

Patients with a history of autoimmune disease or receiving systemic immunosuppression were excluded from the trial. Peripheral blood for TCR sequencing was drawn from every dose cohort at baseline, at cycle 4 day 1 and at cycle 7 day 1. The samples were drawn from a first-in-human, open-label, multicenter phase I dose-escalation trial of ivuxolimab. Adults with locally advanced or metastatic melanoma, renal cell carcinoma, hepatocellular carcinoma or head and neck squamous cell carcinoma were enrolled in the trial. Before TCR sequencing, CD4+ and CD8+ T cells were separately sorted from peripheral blood.

The sequences come from CD4+ or CD8+ T cells sorted from blood, collected in a trial of the OX40 agonist ivuxolimab. The receptor's source is an adult with an advanced solid tumor such as melanoma, head and neck, liver or kidney cancer. The V and J segments used are TRBV28 and TRBJ2-6; TRBD1 lines up with 8 middle nucleotides. The CDR3 has the sequence CASKRSGTGASGANVLTF. Read as DNA, the sequence is TGTGCCAGCAAACGATCCGGGACAGGAGCCTCTGGGGCCAACGTCCTGACTTTC.